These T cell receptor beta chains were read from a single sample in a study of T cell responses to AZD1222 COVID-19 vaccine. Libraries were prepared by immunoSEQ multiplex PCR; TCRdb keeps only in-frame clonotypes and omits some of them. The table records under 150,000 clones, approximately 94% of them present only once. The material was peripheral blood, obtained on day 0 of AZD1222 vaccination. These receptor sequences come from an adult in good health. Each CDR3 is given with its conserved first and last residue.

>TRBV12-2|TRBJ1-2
CASRSTRDRVYNYGYTF
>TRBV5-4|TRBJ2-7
CASSGGSRNGEQYF
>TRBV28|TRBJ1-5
CASSTGTGRQPQHF
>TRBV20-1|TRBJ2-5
CSASTLAGGGETQYF
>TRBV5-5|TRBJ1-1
CASSLVGIGNAFF
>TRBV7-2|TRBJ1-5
CASSLVGVDQPQHF
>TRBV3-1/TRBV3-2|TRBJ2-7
CASSQMAGAYEQYF
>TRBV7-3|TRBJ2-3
CASSLSGLTDTQYF
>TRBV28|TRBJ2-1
CASSSFSGSSYNEQFF
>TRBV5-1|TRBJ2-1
CASSWRDNPYNEQFF
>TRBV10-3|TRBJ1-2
CATSSGRENYGYTF
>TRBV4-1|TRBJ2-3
CASSPEGSVPDTQYF
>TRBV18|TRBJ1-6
CASSPGDSPLHF
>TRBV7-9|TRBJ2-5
CASSLARETQYF
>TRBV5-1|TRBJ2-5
CASSPGSQETQYF
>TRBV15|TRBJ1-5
CATSRFKTGTFNQPQHF
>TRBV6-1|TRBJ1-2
CASSEAPTNYGYTF
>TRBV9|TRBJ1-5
CASSPGQSNQPQHF
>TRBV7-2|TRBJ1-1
CASSFLSDTEAFF
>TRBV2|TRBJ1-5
CASSGQSNQPQHF
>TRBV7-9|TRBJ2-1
CASSLGGVLNEQFF
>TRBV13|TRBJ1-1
CASSSQGSLTEAFF
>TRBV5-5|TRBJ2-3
CASSLGRGQDTQYF
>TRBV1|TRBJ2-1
CTSSQGYYGGVYNEQFF
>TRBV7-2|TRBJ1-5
CASSLAGRGNQPQHF
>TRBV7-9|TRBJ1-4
CASSPNHALNEKLFF
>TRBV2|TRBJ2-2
CASSEVAGATGELFF
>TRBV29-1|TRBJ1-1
CSVATTTPEAFF
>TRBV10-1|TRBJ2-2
CASSDRSATNTGELFF
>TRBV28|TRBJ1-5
CASGDQPQHF